The T cell receptor (beta chain) under discussion was sequenced for a study of cytomegalovirus exposure and HLA in healthy donors. Study as a whole: Some 200 million T cells yielded approximately 100 million unique TCR beta sequences, as an earlier analysis found.

The study's findings and limits: Later analysis associated a missense DCLRE1C variant with TCR beta V- and J-gene trimming. Researchers catalogued approximately 170 TCR beta chains as cytomegalovirus-associated.

Primers included in the PCR were 60 Vbeta and 13 Jbeta primers. The table came from immunoSEQ multiplex PCR; TCRdb's copy has only in-frame clones and leaves some out. The sample contains some 78,000 clones, roughly three quarters of which appear only once. The CDR3 length is 15 residues. The V and J ends lost 3 bases and 4 bases respectively, with 15 bases between them. The germline V gene encodes CDR1 SNHLY and CDR2 FYNNEI. This clone was seen only a few times. Its antigen is still unknown. Sequencing was performed on PBMCs. The chain uses TRBV2 and TRBJ1-1; D gene ambiguous. This TCR was recovered from a woman aged 50 to 60 in good health and CMV-seropositive. The CDR3 DNA reads as TGTGCCAGCAGTGAGAGGGTCCCAGAGGGCACTGAAGCTTTCTTT. It encodes CASSERVPEGTEAFF.